Below are 27 T cell receptor beta chains sequenced from a single sample in a study of T cell responses to AZD1222 COVID-19 vaccine. Clones were sequenced by immunoSEQ multiplex PCR, and TCRdb holds only the in-frame ones, with some missing. The profile shows 150,000 or so clones, around nine tenths of them singletons. This specimen consisted of peripheral blood, obtained on day 0 of AZD1222 vaccination. These receptors were taken from an adult in good health.

The chain joins TRBV6-5 to TRBJ2-7, with 10 nucleotides matching TRBD1. Losses at the gene ends were 4 bases for V and 0 bases for J; bases not matched to a gene: 6. The CDR3 is 16 residues long. Germline CDR1 and CDR2: MNHEY and SVGAGI. The CDR3 region is CASSWVRTGGSYEQYF. The CDR3 bases are TGTGCCAGCAGTTGGGTCCGGACAGGGGGCTCCTACGAGCAGTACTTC.

CDR3 region: CASSVGGVTGELFF. CDR3 nucleotide sequence: TGTGCCAGCAGCGTAGGCGGAGTTACCGGGGAGCTGTTTTTT. The V and J genes are TRBV9 and TRBJ2-2, with D unclear. Germline CDR1 SGDLS, CDR2 YYNGEE. The V gene lost 0 bases and the J gene lost 5 bases, with 8 bases spanning the gap. This CDR3 spans 14 amino acids.

This rearrangement joins TRBV28 to TRBJ2-5; the D gene is possibly TRBD2 (6 bases). The CDR3 runs 14 residues. V lost 3 bases to trimming and J lost 1 base, with 9 bases between them. The germline V gene encodes CDR1 MDHEN and CDR2 SYDVKM. The CDR3 DNA sequence: TGTGCCAGCAGTTTGGGGGGATTCCAAGAGACCCAGTACTTC. Encoded protein: CASSLGGFQETQYF.

The chain is built from TRBV7-3 and TRBJ1-3, with a weak D call TRBD1 (5 bases). Between the trimmed V and J ends, which lost 5 bases and 3 bases, there was a span of 8 bases. Germline V gene sequence: CDR1 SGHTA, CDR2 FQGTGA. CDR3 length equals 13 residues. The CDR3 loop reads CASSPGGGNTIYF. The CDR3 nucleotides are TGTGCCAGCAGCCCGGGGGGTGGAAACACCATATATTTT.

V is TRBV24-1 and J is TRBJ2-5; weak D call: TRBD2 (5 bases). Germline V lookup: CDR1 KGHDR, CDR2 SFDVKD. There are 13 residues in the CDR3. The V end was cut by 3 bases, the J end by 4 bases, with 8 bases between. CDR3 sequence reads: CATSDIGRETQYF. In DNA form, the CDR3 reads TGTGCCACCAGTGATATTGGGAGAGAGACCCAGTACTTC.

This sequence joins TRBV20-1 and TRBJ1-4; maybe TRBD1 (6 bases). The CDR3 loop spans 13 amino acids. Trimming stripped 3 bases from V and 7 bases from J, with 12 bases between. CDR1 is DFQATT, CDR2 SNEGSKA, per germline (reference sequence). Here the CDR3 DNA reads TGCAGTGCTAGTTCAGGGGCCGGTGAAAAACTGTTTTTT. Amino acid sequence: CSASSGAGEKLFF.

This sequence joins TRBV9 and TRBJ1-1; D gene ambiguous. CDR1 is SGDLS and CDR2 is YYNGEE in the germline V gene. The CDR3 consists of 16 residues. V dropped 4 bases and J dropped 4 bases, with 20 bases sitting between them. The CDR3 loop reads CASSPQLSTEGTEAFF. The CDR3 DNA sequence: TGTGCCAGCAGCCCCCAGCTCTCGACCGAGGGCACTGAAGCTTTCTTT.

The DNA for the CDR3 is TGTGCCAGCCTCCCCGGGGGAGCGGGAGCCTCCGAGCAGTACTTC. It specifies CASLPGGAGASEQYF. The rearrangement uses TRBV6-5 and TRBJ2-7; 8 bases map to TRBD2. From germline, CDR1 is MNHEY and CDR2 SVGAGI. After removal of 8 bases from V and 6 bases from J, the junction contained 15 bases not matched to a gene. The CDR3 is 15 amino acids.

The J gene is TRBJ1-4, the V gene TRBV16, with D tentatively TRBD1 (5 bases). V lost 2 bases and J 0 bases, leaving 16 bases between the germline ends. In germline, CDR1 is KGHSY, CDR2 FQNENV. This CDR3 has 18 residues. CDR3 bases: TGTGCCAGCAGCCAACTGGTGCCCCCGGGACCAACTAATGAAAAACTGTTTTTT. Translating gives CASSQLVPPGPTNEKLFF.

The rearrangement uses TRBV11-2 and TRBJ2-7; 8 bases agree with TRBD1. With 5 bases clipped from V and 8 bases from J, the junction kept 14 bases outside the gene matches. Per germline, CDR1 SGHAT and CDR2 FQNNGV. The CDR3 totals 15 residues. Here the CDR3 reads CASSPQGQASFQQYF. In DNA form, the CDR3 reads TGTGCCAGCAGCCCTCAGGGACAGGCCTCGTTCCAGCAGTACTTC.

V and J are TRBV28 and TRBJ2-2, with 7 bases lining up with TRBD1. With 6 bases clipped from V and 4 bases from J, the junction kept 5 bases outside the gene matches. Germline loops: CDR1 MDHEN, CDR2 SYDVKM. There are 14 residues in the CDR3. DNA of the CDR3: TGTGCCAGCAGGGGACAGCACATCACCGGGGAGCTGTTTTTT. Its translation is CASRGQHITGELFF.

This clone was picked up a small number of times. This chain connects TRBV2 to TRBJ1-5; D is ambiguous. V lost 4 bases and J 3 bases, leaving 7 bases between the germline ends. CDR3 length: 13 residues. Germline lookup yields CDR1 SNHLY and CDR2 FYNNEI. Written as DNA, the CDR3 is TGTGCCAGCAGTGGGGAACCCAATCAGCCCCAGCATTTT. Translated: CASSGEPNQPQHF.

For the CDR3, the DNA is TGTGCCAGCAGCCCATGGACAGCGGGGGATTCACCCCTCCACTTT. Translating it yields CASSPWTAGDSPLHF. The rearrangement uses TRBV3-1 (or the pseudogene TRBV3-2) and TRBJ1-6, with TRBD1 as a possible D gene (6 bases). This CDR3 is 15 amino acids long. Germline assignment: CDR1 LGHDT and CDR2 YNNKEL (reference sequence). V lost 4 bases, J lost 8 bases, and 15 bases lay in between.

The chain carries TRBV5-4 and TRBJ1-2; the D gene is possibly TRBD1 (5 bases). Germline-derived CDR1 and CDR2 are SGHNT and YYREEE (reference sequence). The V end was cut by 0 bases, the J end by 2 bases, with 8 bases between. This CDR3 comprises 14 residues. The CDR3 coding sequence is TGTGCCAGCAGCTTGGAACGGGGGAACTATGGCTACACCTTC. Translated, it gives CASSLERGNYGYTF. Full variable domain (outside the CDR3, taken from reference TRBV5-4 and TRBJ1-2): ETGVTQSPTHLIKTRGQQVTLRCSSQSGHNTVSWYQQALGQGPQFIFQYYREEENGRGNFPPRFSGLQFPNYSSELNVNALELDDSALYLCASSLERGNYGYTFGSGTRLTVV.

For the CDR3, the DNA is TGTGCCAGCAGCTGGGACATCGGCTCCTACGAGCAGTACTTC. Translated: CASSWDIGSYEQYF. The rearrangement links TRBV5-4 to TRBJ2-7, with TRBD1 as a possible D gene (6 bases). Germline assignment: CDR1 SGHNT and CDR2 YYREEE (reference sequence). V lost 3 bases to trimming and J lost 0 bases, with 10 bases between them. The CDR3 spans 14 residues.

This chain joins TRBV7-3 and TRBJ2-2; 7 positions agree with TRBD1. CDR1 SGHTA and CDR2 FQGTGA come from the germline V gene. The V and J ends lost 2 bases and 2 bases, in that order; junction bases with no gene match: 11. CDR3 length equals 18 residues. The CDR3 loop is CASSLSSHRGVNTGELFF. DNA of the CDR3: TGTGCCAGCAGCTTATCCTCACACAGGGGCGTTAACACCGGGGAGCTGTTTTTT.

J is TRBJ1-1 and V is TRBV20-1; D is ambiguous. V lost 5 bases, J lost 1 base, and 5 bases lay in between. The CDR3 loop spans 11 amino acids. The V gene's germline CDR1 is DFQATT and CDR2 SNEGSKA (reference sequence). The CDR3 DNA is TGCAGTGCTGGGGAGAACACTGAAGCTTTCTTT. It translates to CSAGENTEAFF.

V usage is TRBV7-2 and J usage is TRBJ2-1; D may be TRBD2 (5 bases). Between the trimmed V and J ends, which lost 0 bases and 8 bases, there was a span of 11 bases. This CDR3 spans 14 amino acids. Germline values: CDR1 SGHTA, CDR2 FQGNSA. The CDR3 bases are TGTGCCAGCAGCTTAGCGGGAGCGTCCCATGAGCAGTTCTTC. It is translated as CASSLAGASHEQFF.

This clone was observed a handful of times. V and J are TRBV28 and TRBJ1-1; D is unresolved. The V and J ends lost 2 bases and 2 bases respectively, with 12 bases between them. Germline V gives CDR1 MDHEN, CDR2 SYDVKM. The CDR3 is 15 amino acids. The CDR3 DNA reads TGTGCCAGCAGTTTACAGAGACCTGTTAACACTGAAGCTTTCTTT. Translated: CASSLQRPVNTEAFF.

The genes are TRBV3-1 (or the pseudogene TRBV3-2) and TRBJ2-7, with unresolved D. Germline CDR1 and CDR2: LGHDT and YNNKEL (reference sequence). The CDR3 has 15 amino acids. V was cut by 0 bases and J by 7 bases, with 16 bases left in between. This CDR3 reads CASSQDLTPVGEQYF. Written as DNA, the CDR3 is TGTGCCAGCAGCCAAGATCTGACTCCGGTGGGAGAGCAGTACTTC.

The rearrangement joins TRBV19 to TRBJ1-4; D gene ambiguous. Germline V lookup: CDR1 LNHDA, CDR2 SQIVND (reference sequence). The V gene lost 7 bases and the J gene lost 8 bases, with 11 bases spanning the gap. CDR3 length: 12 residues. The CDR3 sequence is CASTDTWEKLFF. Written as DNA, the CDR3 is TGTGCCAGTACCGATACATGGGAAAAACTGTTTTTT.

This rearrangement joins TRBV10-3 to TRBJ1-2; a weak D match, TRBD1 (6 bases). This CDR3 region has 14 residues. Trimming removed 10 bases from V and 7 bases from J, with 22 bases in between. CDR1 ENHRY and CDR2 SYGVKD come from the germline V gene. CDR3 DNA sequence: TGTGCCACTTCGCACCCAGGGGTTATTAGTGGCTACACCTTC. It encodes CATSHPGVISGYTF.

Only one count was recorded for this clone. The chain recombines TRBV2 with TRBJ2-5; a possible D gene is TRBD1 (6 bases). Germline V gene sequence: CDR1 SNHLY, CDR2 FYNNEI. V gave up 6 bases and J gave up 4 bases, with 9 bases separating them. The CDR3 consists of 12 residues. DNA of the CDR3: TGTGCCAGCAGAGAGGGGGTAGAGACCCAGTACTTC. Its translation: CASREGVETQYF. The complete variable domain, with remaining parts taken from reference TRBV2 and TRBJ2-5, reads EPEVTQTPSHQVTQMGQEVILRCVPISNHLYFYWYRQILGQKVEFLVSFYNNEISEKSEIFDDQFSVERPDGSNFTLKIRSTKLEDSAMYFCASREGVETQYFGPGTRLLVL.

The chain joins TRBV7-2 to TRBJ1-1; D is undetermined. The germline CDR1 and CDR2 sequences are SGHTA and FQGNSA. The CDR3 extends over 12 amino acids. V lost 5 bases to trimming and J lost 10 bases, with 14 bases between them. For the CDR3, the DNA is TGTGCCAGCAGCAACCAAAACCGGCGAGCTTTCTTT. Encoded protein: CASSNQNRRAFF.

The V gene is TRBV21-1, the J gene TRBJ1-4; the table assigns TRBD1, which was not confirmed against the DNA. TRBV21-1 corresponds to a pseudogene. This CDR3 is 15 amino acids long. The CDR3 is CASSPSAGNGEKLFF. For the CDR3, the DNA is TGTGCCAGCAGCCCCTCGGCAGGGAATGGGGAAAAACTGTTTTTT.

V gene TRBV2 combines with J gene TRBJ2-1; either TRBD1 or TRBD2 may fit D (5 bases each). The CDR3 has 14 amino acids. The germline V and J ends were trimmed by 11 bases and 1 base, with 15 bases remaining between them. CDR1 and CDR2 from the germline V gene are SNHLY and FYNNEI. This CDR3 reads CARTRESSYNEQFF. The CDR3 DNA is TGTGCCCGGACAAGGGAGTCATCCTACAATGAGCAGTTCTTC.

This chain links TRBV5-1 with TRBJ2-7; D is unresolved. Germline values: CDR1 SGHRS, CDR2 YFSETQ. This CDR3 has 12 amino acids. V was cut by 4 bases and J by 12 bases, with 17 bases left in between. Here the CDR3 reads CASSGSGFERYF. The CDR3 region has the DNA TGCGCCAGCAGCGGCTCCGGGTTCGAGAGGTACTTC.